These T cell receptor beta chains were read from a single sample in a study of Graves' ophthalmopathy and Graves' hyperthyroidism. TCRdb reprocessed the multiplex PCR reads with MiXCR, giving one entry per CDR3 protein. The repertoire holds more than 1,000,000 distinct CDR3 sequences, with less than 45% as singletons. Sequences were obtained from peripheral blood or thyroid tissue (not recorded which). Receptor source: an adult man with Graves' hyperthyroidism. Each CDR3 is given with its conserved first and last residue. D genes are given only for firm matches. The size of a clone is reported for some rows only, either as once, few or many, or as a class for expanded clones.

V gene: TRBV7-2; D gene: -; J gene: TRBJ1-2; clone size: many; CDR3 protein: CASSSPTDSSNYGYTF; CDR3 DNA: TGTGCCAGCAGCTCCCCGACAGACTCGTCTAACTATGGCTACACCTTC
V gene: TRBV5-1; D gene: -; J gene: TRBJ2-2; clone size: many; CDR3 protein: CASSFVESGELFF; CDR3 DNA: TGCGCCAGCAGCTTTGTAGAGTCCGGGGAGCTGTTTTTT
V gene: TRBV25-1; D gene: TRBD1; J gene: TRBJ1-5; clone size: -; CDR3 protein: CASSATDRGLSNQPQHF; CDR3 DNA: TGTGCCAGCAGTGCAACCGACAGGGGGCTTAGCAATCAGCCCCAGCATTTT
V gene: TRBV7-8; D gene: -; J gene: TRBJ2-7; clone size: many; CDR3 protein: CASSLRVPTYEQYF; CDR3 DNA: TGTGCCAGCAGCTTAAGGGTCCCAACCTACGAGCAGTACTTC
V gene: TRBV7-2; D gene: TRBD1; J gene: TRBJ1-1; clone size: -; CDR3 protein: CASSRDRRYGTEAFF; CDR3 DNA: TGTGCCAGCAGTCGGGACAGGCGTTACGGCACTGAAGCTTTCTTT
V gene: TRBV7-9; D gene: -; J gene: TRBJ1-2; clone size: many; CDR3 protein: CASSPRDGNYGYTF; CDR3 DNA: TGTGCCAGCAGCCCCCGGGACGGTAACTATGGCTACACCTTC
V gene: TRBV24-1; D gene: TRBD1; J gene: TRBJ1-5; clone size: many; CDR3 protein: CATSEQGEGQPQHF; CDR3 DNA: TGTGCCACCAGTGAACAGGGGGAAGGTCAGCCCCAGCATTTT
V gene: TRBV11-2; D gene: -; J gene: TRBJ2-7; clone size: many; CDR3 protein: CASSPGTSTSYEQYF; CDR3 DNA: TGTGCCAGCAGCCCCGGGACGTCGACCTCCTACGAGCAGTACTTC
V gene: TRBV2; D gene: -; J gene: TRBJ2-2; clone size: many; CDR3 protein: CASRGQGTGELFF; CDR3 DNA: TGTGCCAGCCGAGGTCAGGGTACCGGGGAGCTGTTTTTT
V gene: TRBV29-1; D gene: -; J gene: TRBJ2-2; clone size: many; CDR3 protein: CSVVMGTHTGELFF; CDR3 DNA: TGCAGCGTTGTTATGGGGACCCACACCGGGGAGCTGTTTTTT
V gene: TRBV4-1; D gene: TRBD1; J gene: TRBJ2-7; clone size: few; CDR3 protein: CASSQVLGDRRAYEQYF; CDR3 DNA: TGCGCCAGCAGCCAAGTATTAGGGGACAGGAGAGCCTACGAGCAGTACTTC
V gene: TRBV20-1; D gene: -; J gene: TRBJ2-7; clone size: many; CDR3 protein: CSARDHRERDEQYF; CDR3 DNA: TGCAGTGCTAGAGATCACCGGGAGAGGGACGAGCAGTACTTC
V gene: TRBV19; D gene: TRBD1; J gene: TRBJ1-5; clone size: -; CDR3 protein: CASRKDRDSNQPQHF; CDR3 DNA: TGTGCCAGTAGGAAGGACAGGGATAGCAATCAGCCCCAGCATTTT
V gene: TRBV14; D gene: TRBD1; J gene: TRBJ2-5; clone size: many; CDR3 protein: CASSRRDRTAEETQYF; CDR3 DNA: TGTGCCAGCAGCCGCCGGGACAGAACAGCTGAGGAGACCCAGTACTTC
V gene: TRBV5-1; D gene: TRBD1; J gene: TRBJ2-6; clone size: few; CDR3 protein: CASKTGEFSGANVLTF; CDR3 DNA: TGCGCCAGCAAGACAGGGGAATTCTCTGGGGCCAACGTCCTGACTTTC
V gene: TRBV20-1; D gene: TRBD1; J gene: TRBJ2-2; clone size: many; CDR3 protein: CSAQITGQLITGELFF; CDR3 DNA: TGCAGTGCTCAAATCACGGGACAGCTCATCACCGGGGAGCTGTTTTTT
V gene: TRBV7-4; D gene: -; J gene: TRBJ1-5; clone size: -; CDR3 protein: CASNPGGGNQPQHF; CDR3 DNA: TGTGCCAGCAACCCCGGAGGGGGCAATCAGCCCCAGCATTTT
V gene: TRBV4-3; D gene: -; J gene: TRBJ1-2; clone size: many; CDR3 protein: CASSQAGTDYGYTF; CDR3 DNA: TGCGCCAGCAGCCAAGCGGGGACGGACTATGGCTACACCTTC
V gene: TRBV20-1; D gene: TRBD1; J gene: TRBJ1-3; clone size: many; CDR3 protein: CSAMARDRAGNTIYF; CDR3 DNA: TGCAGTGCTATGGCCCGGGACAGGGCTGGAAACACCATATATTTT
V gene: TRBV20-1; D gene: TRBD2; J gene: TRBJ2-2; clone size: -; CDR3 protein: CSAGAGGTGELFF; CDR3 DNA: TGCAGTGCTGGCGCGGGAGGGACCGGAGAGCTGTTTTTT
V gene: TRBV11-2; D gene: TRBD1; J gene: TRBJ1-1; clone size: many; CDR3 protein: CASTQTGEINTEAFF; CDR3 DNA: TGTGCCAGCACGCAGACAGGGGAAATAAACACTGAAGCTTTCTTT
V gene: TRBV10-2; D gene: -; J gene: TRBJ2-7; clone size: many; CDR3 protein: CASSDQFYEQYF; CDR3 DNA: TGCGCCAGCAGTGATCAGTTCTACGAGCAGTACTTC
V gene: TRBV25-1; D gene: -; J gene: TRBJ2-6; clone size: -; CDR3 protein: CASSARAQLSGANVLTF; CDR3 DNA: TGTGCCAGCAGTGCTAGAGCCCAGCTTTCTGGGGCCAACGTCCTGACTTTC
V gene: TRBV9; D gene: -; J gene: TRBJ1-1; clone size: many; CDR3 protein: CASSNGPNTEAFF; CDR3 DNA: TGTGCCAGCAGCAACGGACCCAACACTGAAGCTTTCTTT
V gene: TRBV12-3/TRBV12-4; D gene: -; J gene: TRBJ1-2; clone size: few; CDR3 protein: CASSNGFGGLMWGYTF; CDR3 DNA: TGTGCCAGCAGCAATGGGTTCGGGGGCCTTATGTGGGGCTACACCTTC
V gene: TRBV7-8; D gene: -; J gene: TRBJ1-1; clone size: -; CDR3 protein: CASSEALREEKAFF; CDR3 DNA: TGTGCCAGCAGTGAAGCGCTGCGGGAGGAAAAGGCTTTCTTT
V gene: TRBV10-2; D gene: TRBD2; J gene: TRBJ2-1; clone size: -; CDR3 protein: CASSESRARGGSYNEQFF; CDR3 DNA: TGCGCCAGCAGTGAAAGTAGGGCGCGGGGGGGCTCCTACAATGAGCAGTTCTTC
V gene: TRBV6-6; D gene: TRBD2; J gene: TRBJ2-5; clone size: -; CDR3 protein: CASSYGRGGYQETQYF; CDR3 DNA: TGTGCCAGCAGTTACGGGAGGGGCGGGTACCAAGAGACCCAGTACTTC
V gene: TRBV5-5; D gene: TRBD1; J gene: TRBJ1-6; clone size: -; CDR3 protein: CASSFGTGGGRPLHF; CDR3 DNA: TGTGCCAGCAGCTTCGGGACAGGGGGAGGAAGGCCCCTCCACTTT
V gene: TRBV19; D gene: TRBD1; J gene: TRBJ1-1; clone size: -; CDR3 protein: CASRDKGQGARMAFF; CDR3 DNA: TGTGCCAGTAGGGACAAGGGACAGGGGGCCCGGATGGCTTTCTTT
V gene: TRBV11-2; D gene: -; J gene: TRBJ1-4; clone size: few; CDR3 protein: CASSQEDIGQEAEKLFF; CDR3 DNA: TGCGCCAGCAGCCAAGAGGACATAGGGCAGGAGGCCGAAAAACTGTTTTTT
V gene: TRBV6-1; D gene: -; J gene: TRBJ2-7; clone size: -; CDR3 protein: CASSPEPSYEQYF; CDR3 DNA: TGTGCCAGCTCCCCGGAGCCCTCCTACGAGCAGTACTTC
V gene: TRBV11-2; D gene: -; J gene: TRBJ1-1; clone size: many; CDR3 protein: CASSLSWNTEAFF; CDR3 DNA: TGTGCCAGCAGCTTAAGTTGGAACACTGAAGCTTTCTTT
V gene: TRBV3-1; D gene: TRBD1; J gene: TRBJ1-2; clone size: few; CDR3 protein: CASRGTGPYGYTF; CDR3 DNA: TGTGCCAGCAGAGGGACAGGACCCTATGGCTACACCTTC
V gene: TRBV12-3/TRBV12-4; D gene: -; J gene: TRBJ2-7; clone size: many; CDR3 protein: CASSLGTSQYF; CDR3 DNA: TGTGCCAGCAGTCTCGGGACTTCTCAATACTTC
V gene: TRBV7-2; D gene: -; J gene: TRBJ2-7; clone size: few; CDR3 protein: CASSQTMNYEQYF; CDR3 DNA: TGTGCCAGCAGCCAAACCATGAATTACGAGCAGTACTTC
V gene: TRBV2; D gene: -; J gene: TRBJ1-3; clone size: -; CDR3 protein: CASSPRTMTENTIYF; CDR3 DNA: TGTGCCAGCAGTCCAAGGACCATGACTGAAAACACCATATATTTT
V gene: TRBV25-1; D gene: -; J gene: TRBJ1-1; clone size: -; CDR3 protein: CASTGSGYLGAEAFF; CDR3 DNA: TGTGCCAGCACGGGGTCAGGGTATCTTGGCGCTGAAGCTTTCTTT
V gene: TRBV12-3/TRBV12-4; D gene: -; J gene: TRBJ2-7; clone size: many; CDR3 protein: CASSPSINGEQYF; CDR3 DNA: TGTGCCAGCAGCCCTAGCATCAATGGCGAGCAGTACTTC
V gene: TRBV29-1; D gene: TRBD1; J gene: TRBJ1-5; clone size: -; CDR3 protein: CSVSQGIHQPQHF; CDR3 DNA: TGCAGCGTTTCACAGGGGATTCATCAGCCCCAGCATTTT
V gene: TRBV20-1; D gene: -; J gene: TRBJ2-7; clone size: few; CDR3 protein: CSAEIASGPHYEQYF; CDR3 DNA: TGCAGTGCCGAGATCGCTTCGGGACCCCACTACGAGCAGTACTTC
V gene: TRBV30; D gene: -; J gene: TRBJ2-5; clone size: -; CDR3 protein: CAWSGWLLDETQYF; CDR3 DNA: TGTGCCTGGAGTGGATGGTTACTAGATGAGACCCAGTACTTC
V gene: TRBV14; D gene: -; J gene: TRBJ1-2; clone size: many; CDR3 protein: CASSVATVYGYTF; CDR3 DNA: TGTGCCAGCAGCGTCGCGACGGTCTATGGCTACACCTTC
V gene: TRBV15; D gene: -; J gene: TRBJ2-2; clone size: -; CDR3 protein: CATSRLSGTQTGELFF; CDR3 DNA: TGTGCCACCAGCAGACTCTCCGGGACGCAGACCGGGGAGCTGTTTTTT
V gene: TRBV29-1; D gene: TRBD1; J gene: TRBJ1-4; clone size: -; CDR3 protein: CSVADRGIFF; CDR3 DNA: TGCAGCGTAGCGGACAGGGGAATCTTTTTT
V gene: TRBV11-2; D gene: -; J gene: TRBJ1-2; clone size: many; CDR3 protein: CASSPGQANYGYTF; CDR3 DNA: TGTGCCAGCAGCCCGGGACAAGCTAACTATGGCTACACCTTC
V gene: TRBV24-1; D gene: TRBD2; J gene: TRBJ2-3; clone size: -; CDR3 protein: CATSDSTSGRPDTQYF; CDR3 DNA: TGTGCCACCAGTGATTCGACTAGCGGGAGGCCAGATACGCAGTATTTT
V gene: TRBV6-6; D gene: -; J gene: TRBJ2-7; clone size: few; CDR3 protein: CASSGNGDEQYF; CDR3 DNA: TGTGCCAGCAGTGGAAACGGCGACGAGCAGTACTTC
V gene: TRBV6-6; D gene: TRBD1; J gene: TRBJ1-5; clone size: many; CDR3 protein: CASNLGQDNNQPQHF; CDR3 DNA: TGTGCCAGCAACCTGGGACAGGACAACAATCAGCCCCAGCATTTT
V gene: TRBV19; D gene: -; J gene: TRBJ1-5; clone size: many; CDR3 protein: CASNGGMRNQPQHF; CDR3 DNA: TGTGCCAGCAACGGGGGGATGAGGAATCAGCCCCAGCATTTT
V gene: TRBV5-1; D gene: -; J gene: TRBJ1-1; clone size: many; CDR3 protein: CASSFVSGFTEAFF; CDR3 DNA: TGCGCCAGCAGCTTTGTATCGGGGTTCACTGAAGCTTTCTTT
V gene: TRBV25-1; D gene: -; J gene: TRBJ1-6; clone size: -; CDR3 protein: CASFNPGRTNSPLHF; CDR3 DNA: TGTGCCAGCTTCAACCCGGGACGGACTAATTCACCCCTCCACTTT
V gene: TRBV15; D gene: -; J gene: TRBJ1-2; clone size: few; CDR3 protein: CATSREGAPSYGYTF; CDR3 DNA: TGTGCCACCAGCAGAGAAGGGGCGCCGAGCTATGGCTACACCTTC
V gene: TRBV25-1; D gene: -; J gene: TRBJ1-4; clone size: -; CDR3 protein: CASTAAGSREKLFF; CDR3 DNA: TGTGCCAGCACCGCGGCAGGGAGTAGAGAAAAACTGTTTTTT
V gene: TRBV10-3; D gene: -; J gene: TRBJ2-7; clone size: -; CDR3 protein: CAIGNSGPYEQYF; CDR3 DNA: TGTGCCATCGGTAATAGCGGACCCTACGAGCAGTACTTC
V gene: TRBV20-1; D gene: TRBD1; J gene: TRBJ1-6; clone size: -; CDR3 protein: CSARIPGTDNSPLHF; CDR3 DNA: TGCAGTGCTAGAATTCCTGGGACAGATAATTCACCCCTCCACTTT
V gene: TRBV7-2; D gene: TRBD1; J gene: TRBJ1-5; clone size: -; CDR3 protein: CASSSGGGQGPGWPQHF; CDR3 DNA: TGTGCCAGCAGCTCCGGGGGGGGACAGGGGCCTGGATGGCCCCAGCATTTT
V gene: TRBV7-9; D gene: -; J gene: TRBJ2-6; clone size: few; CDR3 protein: CASSPRVAGANVLTF; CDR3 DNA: TGTGCCAGCAGCCCCCGGGTGGCCGGGGCCAACGTCCTGACTTTC
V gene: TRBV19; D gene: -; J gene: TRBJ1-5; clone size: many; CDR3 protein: CARTTEDSNQPQHF; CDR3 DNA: TGTGCCAGGACGACAGAAGATAGCAATCAGCCCCAGCATTTT